This T cell receptor (beta chain) emerged from a study of blood T cell repertoires in COVID-19. After removal of 6 bases from V and 5 bases from J, the junction contained 5 bases not matched to a gene. There are 13 residues in the CDR3. Authors' methods: Using reference gene primer amplification, nucleated cell counts were estimated. Sequencing used immunoSEQ multiplex PCR; TCRdb keeps in-frame clones, though not all of them. The DNA gave D and trimming, while V, J and clone size come from that table. The repertoire holds around 140,000 clones, over 75% seen once, with around 1.7% in the top ten. Sequencing was done on a sample of peripheral blood. The sequence came from a woman aged 45-60 years with acute or convalescent COVID-19. V gene TRBV12-3 or TRBV12-4 combines with J gene TRBJ1-2, with TRBD1 matching over 8 bases. The chain's CDR3 is CASSNGQGYGYTF. The CDR3 DNA reads as TGTGCCAGCAGCAACGGACAGGGTTATGGCTACACCTTC.